This T cell receptor beta chain originates from a study of T cells after yellow fever vaccination. About the study: SMART-Seq v4 Ultra Low Input prepared the low-cell-number fractions.

Study conclusions and caveats: A small proportion of clonotypes was detected in both the CD4 and CD8 compartments. Among primary-vaccination clones, most reappeared after the booster, at 95% to 96% for CD4 and roughly 88% for CD8.

Researchers made TCR cDNA using 5'RACE template switching, and this step added a universal primer site and UMIs. TCRdb fed the 5' RACE reads into MiXCR, producing one record per CDR3 protein. The table has 300,000 or so distinct CDR3 sequences, 10% to 15% seen once. This CDR3 is 15 amino acids long. Looked up from germline, CDR1 is SGHTA and CDR2 is FQGNSA. J was trimmed by 1 base and V by 4 bases; bases with no gene match: 6. This clonotype showed up just a few times. The antigen is undetermined. The gene calls are TRBV7-2 and TRBJ2-7; TRBD2 agrees at 8 bases. The input for sequencing was CD4+ T cells sorted from PBMCs, taken 45 days after the yellow fever booster vaccination. The receptor was isolated from a young man who received the YFV17D yellow fever vaccine. The CDR3 DNA reads as TGTGCCAGCAGCTGGAAGCGGGAGCGTTCCTACGAGCAGTACTTC. Translated: CASSWKRERSYEQYF.